This TCR beta chain came from a study of blood T cell repertoires in COVID-19. Generated by immunoSEQ multiplex PCR, the TCRdb table keeps only in-frame clones and is missing some. Of about 240,000 clones detected, 86% appear once; the ten largest clones hold about 3.5%. Sample: PBMCs or T cells enriched from blood (not recorded which). This receptor was taken from a woman aged 40 to 50 with acute COVID-19.

The CDR3 DNA reads TGTGCCAGCAATGCCCCGGGACTACCTCCTGAGCAGTTCTTC. Encoded protein: CASNAPGLPPEQFF. The chain combines TRBV2 with TRBJ2-1; TRBD2 matches 7 bases. CDR3 length: 14 residues. Trimming cost V 7 bases and J 9 bases; bases outside gene matches: 12. Germline lookup yields CDR1 SNHLY and CDR2 FYNNEI.